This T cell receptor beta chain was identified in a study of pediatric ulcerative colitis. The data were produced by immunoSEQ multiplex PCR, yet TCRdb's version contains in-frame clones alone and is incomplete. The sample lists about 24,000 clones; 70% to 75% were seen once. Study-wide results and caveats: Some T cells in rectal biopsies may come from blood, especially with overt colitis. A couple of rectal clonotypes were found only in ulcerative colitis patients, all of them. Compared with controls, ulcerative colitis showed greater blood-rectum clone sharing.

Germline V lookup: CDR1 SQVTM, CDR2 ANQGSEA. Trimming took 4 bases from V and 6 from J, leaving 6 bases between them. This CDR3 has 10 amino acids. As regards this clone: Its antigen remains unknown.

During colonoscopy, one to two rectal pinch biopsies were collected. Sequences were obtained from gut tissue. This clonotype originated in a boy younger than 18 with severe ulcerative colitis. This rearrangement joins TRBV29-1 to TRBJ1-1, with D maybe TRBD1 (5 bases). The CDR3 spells CSVVGAEAFF. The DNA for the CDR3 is TGCAGCGTTGTGGGGGCTGAAGCTTTCTTT.